The clone carrying this TCR beta chain was seen repeatedly, ten times or more. TCRdb ran MiXCR on the 5' RACE reads and lists one entry per CDR3 protein. Here the sample spans under 400,000 distinct CDR3 sequences, around 27% being singletons. The CDR3 is 14 residues long. With V trimmed by 4 bases and J by 2 bases, 4 bases remained unmatched. Germline V gene data show CDR1 as SGHRS and CDR2 as YFSETQ. These data belong to a study of T-cell memory formation after mild COVID-19. Sequencing was done on a sample of PBMCs or a T cell subset sorted from them (not recorded which). The chain recombines TRBV5-1 with TRBJ2-3; 7 positions match TRBD2. This sequence was found in an adult woman who had mild COVID-19 (a few samples of this study predate the infection). Cell type and time point are not known. CDR3 in DNA: TGCGCCAGCAGCCTGGGACTAAACACAGATACGCAGTATTTT. This gives the protein CASSLGLNTDTQYF.